The subject of this entry is one T cell receptor beta chain. Time point in this sample: persistent/refractory GD, antithyroid drugs over 5 years with positive TRAb. RNA from PBMCs was the source of the TCR library. The entry originates in a study of regulatory T cells in long-lasting Graves disease. Relying on iRepertoire HTBI primers and Arm-PCR of CDR3 regions, the team built TCR beta libraries. TCRdb used MiXCR to reprocess the multiplex PCR reads, holding one entry per CDR3 protein. The profile shows around 400,000 distinct CDR3 sequences, roughly 24% of them singletons. This sequence originates from a woman aged 40 to 49 with Graves disease. Sequencing was performed on peripheral blood mononuclear cells (PBMCs), taken when the disease was refractory, from a patient treated with antithyroid drugs.

CDR3 amino acids: CSARGSHDTQYF. The CDR3 nucleotides read TGCAGTGCCAGGGGGTCCCATGATACGCAGTATTTT. V gene TRBV20-1 combines with J gene TRBJ2-3; 7 bases match TRBD1. Germline-derived CDR1 and CDR2 are DFQATT and SNEGSKA (reference sequence). The CDR3 is made up of 12 amino acids. With 6 bases clipped from V and 6 bases from J, the junction kept 6 bases outside the gene matches.